This entry lists 17 T cell receptor beta chains sequenced from one sample in a study of response to subunit inactivated influenza vaccine. TCRdb reprocessed the RT-PCR reads with MiXCR, giving one entry per CDR3 protein. The sample records 650,000 or so distinct CDR3 sequences, around 15% being singletons. Specimen: PBMCs from blood, collected 14 to 15 days before vaccination. Receptor source: a man aged 50 or older who received an inactivated influenza vaccine.

The chain is built from TRBV29-1 and TRBJ2-2; TRBD1 or TRBD2 may be the D gene (5 bases each). CDR3 size: 16 residues. Between the trimmed V and J ends, which lost 0 bases and 4 bases, there was a span of 15 bases. CDR1 and CDR2 from the germline V gene are SQVTM and ANQGSEA. As DNA, the CDR3 is TGCAGCGTTGAAGATGGAGGCAGGGCCGGCACCGGGGAGCTGTTTTTT. Encoded protein: CSVEDGGRAGTGELFF.

This clonotype has more than one count but fewer than ten. This chain uses TRBV11-2 with TRBJ2-6; TRBD2 matches at 13 bases. CDR3 length: 19 amino acids. Germline loops: CDR1 SGHAT, CDR2 FQNNGV. V gave up 5 bases and J gave up 4 bases; unmatched junction bases: 11. The CDR3 spells CASSLSGLAGVGGANVLTF. CDR3 DNA: TGTGCCAGCAGCCTGTCCGGACTAGCGGGAGTAGGAGGGGCCAACGTCCTGACTTTC.

Worth noting for this clonotype: At one end, the junction sequence differs from germline, possibly due to a read error. The rearrangement links TRBV4-1 to TRBJ2-7, with D maybe TRBD1 (5 bases). CDR3 length: 16 residues. Germline V gene sequence: CDR1 MGHRA, CDR2 YSYEKL. CDR3 bases: TGCGCCAGCAGACAAGACTGGACGCCAGGGATCTACGAGCAGTACTTC. This gives the protein CASRQDWTPGIYEQYF.

V gene TRBV15 combines with J gene TRBJ2-7; no clear D gene. Trimming pared 4 bases from V and 9 bases from J, leaving 13 bases between. Per the germline V gene, CDR1 is LNHNV and CDR2 is YYDKDF (reference sequence). The CDR3 contains 12 residues. The CDR3 nucleotides are TGTGCCACCAGCATCTTTGGCTGGGGGCAGTACTTC. This translates into CATSIFGWGQYF.

The chain recombines TRBV27 with TRBJ2-1; the D is unclear. Germline V CDR1 and CDR2: MNHEY, SMNVEV (reference sequence). Trimming shortened V by 3 bases and J by 0 bases, and 6 bases separated the two germline ends. The CDR3 is 14 amino acids. CDR3 residues: CASSFWSSYNEQFF. In nucleotides, the CDR3 is TGTGCCAGCAGTTTTTGGAGCTCCTACAATGAGCAGTTCTTC.

This clonotype was seen a few times. V and J are TRBV6-1 and TRBJ1-2; D perhaps matches TRBD1 (5 bases). CDR1 MNHNS and CDR2 SASEGT come from the germline V gene. CDR3 length: 13 amino acids. Between the trimmed V and J ends, which lost 8 bases and 4 bases, there was a span of 14 bases. This chain's CDR3 is CASEGTLIYGYTF. The DNA of the CDR3 is TGTGCCAGCGAGGGGACCCTTATCTATGGCTACACCTTC.

There are a few counts of this clonotype. The V and J genes are TRBV10-3 and TRBJ1-1, with TRBD1 matching over 7 bases. The V gene end was trimmed by 3 bases and the J gene end by 0 bases; junction bases not matched to a gene: 7. Germline-derived CDR1 and CDR2 are ENHRY and SYGVKD. The CDR3 runs to 16 residues. DNA of the CDR3: TGTGCCATCAGTGACGGGGACAGACCTCTGAACACTGAAGCTTTCTTT. This sequence encodes CAISDGDRPLNTEAFF.

The chain carries TRBV5-1 and TRBJ1-6; 8 positions agree with TRBD1. Germline CDR1 and CDR2: SGHRS and YFSETQ. The junction had 6 bases not matched to a gene; V was cut back by 0 bases and J by 10 bases. The CDR3 is made up of 15 amino acids. The CDR3: CASSLGQGANSPLHF. CDR3 DNA: TGCGCCAGCAGCTTGGGGCAGGGGGCCAACTCACCCCTCCACTTT.

The V gene is TRBV12-3 or TRBV12-4, the J gene TRBJ2-5; 8 nucleotides line up with TRBD1. V lost 6 bases and J lost 5; bases outside the gene matches: 5. The CDR3 consists of 13 residues. In DNA form, the CDR3 reads TGTGCCAGCAGAAGCACAGGGGGGGAGACCCAGTACTTC. Amino acid sequence: CASRSTGGETQYF.

The genes are TRBV12-3 or TRBV12-4 and TRBJ1-3; D not resolved. Trimming stripped 1 base from V and 4 bases from J, with 11 bases between. This CDR3 comprises 15 residues. The CDR3 DNA is TGTGCCAGCAGTTTAGTCCAGACAAACGGAAACACCATATATTTT. Translating it yields CASSLVQTNGNTIYF.

Many counts were recorded for this clonotype. The chain joins TRBV5-1 to TRBJ2-1; unclear D gene. The CDR3 covers 16 residues. With 4 bases removed from V and 0 bases from J, the gap between germline ends came to 14 bases. In germline, CDR1 is SGHRS, CDR2 YFSETQ. CDR3 nucleotides: TGCGCCAGCAGCCCCCGTTCTCTGAGCTCCTACAATGAGCAGTTCTTC. Protein product: CASSPRSLSSYNEQFF.

This clonotype was counted many times. This chain uses TRBV5-1 with TRBJ2-5; no clear D. CDR1 and CDR2 (germline): SGHRS, YFSETQ. The CDR3 loop spans 11 amino acids. Trimming took 3 bases from V and 1 from J, leaving 1 base between them. The CDR3 nucleotides are TGCGCCAGCAGCTCCCAAGAGACCCAGTACTTC. This gives the protein CASSSQETQYF.

This clonotype was detected many times. J is TRBJ2-5 and V is TRBV7-8; 7 nucleotides agree with TRBD2. CDR1 SGHVS and CDR2 FQNEAQ come from the germline V gene. J gave up 5 bases and V 3 bases, and 9 bases lay outside the gene matches. The CDR3 totals 15 residues. The DNA of the CDR3 is TGTGCCAGCAGCTTTCGGAACGGGGGGTGGGAGACCCAGTACTTC. This translates into CASSFRNGGWETQYF.

At least ten counts were recorded for this clonotype. The rearrangement joins TRBV20-1 to TRBJ1-2; D unclear. This CDR3 has 11 residues. Trimming pared 5 bases from V and 6 bases from J, leaving 10 bases between. Germline lookup yields CDR1 DFQATT and CDR2 SNEGSKA (reference sequence). CDR3 loop: CSARQEDGYTF. The CDR3 DNA reads TGCAGTGCTCGTCAGGAGGATGGCTACACCTTC.

The chain couples TRBV2 to TRBJ1-4; TRBD1 matches at 8 bases. The CDR3 length is 14 residues. The V segment lost 9 bases and the J segment 8 bases; nucleotides outside the gene matches: 11. The germline gives CDR1 SNHLY, CDR2 FYNNEI. CDR3 residues: CASGDRSNGEKLFF. CDR3 bases: TGTGCCAGTGGGGACAGGAGCAACGGGGAAAAACTGTTTTTT.

The chain uses TRBV20-1 and TRBJ2-1, with 11 bases aligning to TRBD2. The V gene end was trimmed by 3 bases and the J gene end by 7 bases; junction bases not matched to a gene: 29. The CDR3 covers 22 residues. The germline CDR1 and CDR2 sequences are DFQATT and SNEGSKA (reference sequence). CDR3 coding DNA: TGCAGTGCTAGTCCCCCCGCGGGTTCGGGACTAGCGGTATCACAGGTACGGAATGAGCAGTTCTTC. Translating gives CSASPPAGSGLAVSQVRNEQFF.

This clonotype was seen only a few times. The CDR3 bases are TGTGCCAGCAGCTTTACCTACCGGGACAGGGCTCCTAACTATGGCTACACCTTC. Its translation: CASSFTYRDRAPNYGYTF. The V gene is TRBV11-1, the J gene TRBJ1-2; 9 bases align to TRBD1. V trimming: 3 bases; J trimming: 0 bases; junction bases outside the gene matches: 11. This CDR3 region has 18 residues. The germline V gene encodes CDR1 SGHAT and CDR2 FQDESV (reference sequence).